These T cell receptor beta chains were read from a single sample in a study of blood T cell repertoires in COVID-19. Assay used: immunoSEQ multiplex PCR; TCRdb lists only in-frame clones, some missing. The repertoire holds 200,000 to 300,000 clones, with approximately 86% as singletons. Sequencing used PBMCs or T cells enriched from blood (not recorded which). Receptor source: a woman between 18 and 29 years old who had recovered from COVID-19. The CDR3 runs from the conserved cysteine through the conserved F or W. A D gene is named only where the DNA matches it firmly. Only some rows state a clone size, as once, few, many or a class for expanded clones.

v_call: TRBV11-3
clone_size: .
d_call: .
j_call: TRBJ2-2
cdr3_nt: TGTGCCAGCAGCTTAGAGTCCAGGGGTCCGAGCGGGGAGCTGTTTTTT
cdr3_aa: CASSLESRGPSGELFF

v_call: TRBV19
clone_size: .
d_call: .
j_call: TRBJ1-5
cdr3_nt: TGTGCCAGTAGTCTTAACGGTCCGGTTCAGCCCCAGCATTTT
cdr3_aa: CASSLNGPVQPQHF

v_call: TRBV2
clone_size: .
d_call: TRBD2
j_call: TRBJ2-7
cdr3_nt: TGTGCCAGCACCCCCTTGGGAACAGCGGGGGGCCTTCCCTACGAGCAGTACTTC
cdr3_aa: CASTPLGTAGGLPYEQYF

v_call: TRBV4-1
clone_size: .
d_call: TRBD1
j_call: TRBJ1-3
cdr3_nt: TGCGCCAGCAGCCAAGGACAGGGAGTAGGCGGAAACACCATATATTTT
cdr3_aa: CASSQGQGVGGNTIYF

v_call: TRBV3-1/TRBV3-2
clone_size: .
d_call: .
j_call: TRBJ2-5
cdr3_nt: TGTGCCAGCAGCCAAGGTCGGAGGAAAGAGACCCAGTACTTC
cdr3_aa: CASSQGRRKETQYF

v_call: TRBV6-2/TRBV6-3
clone_size: .
d_call: TRBD2
j_call: TRBJ2-1
cdr3_nt: TGTGCCAGCAGTTACTCGAACCAAGTAGGACTAGCTGCCGGTGAGCAGTTCTTC
cdr3_aa: CASSYSNQVGLAAGEQFF

v_call: TRBV30
clone_size: .
d_call: TRBD1
j_call: TRBJ1-1
cdr3_nt: TGTGCCTGGAGTCACTATGGACAGGGTTCTGAAGCTTTCTTT
cdr3_aa: CAWSHYGQGSEAFF

v_call: TRBV2
clone_size: few
d_call: .
j_call: TRBJ1-5
cdr3_nt: TGTGCCAGCGTACTGGGCGAGGGGGGGCAGCCCCAGCATTTT
cdr3_aa: CASVLGEGGQPQHF

v_call: TRBV10-3
clone_size: .
d_call: .
j_call: TRBJ1-2
cdr3_nt: TGTGCCACCTCCCTCAGGTCCACAGACGACTATGGCTACACCTTC
cdr3_aa: CATSLRSTDDYGYTF

v_call: TRBV11-2
clone_size: .
d_call: .
j_call: TRBJ2-7
cdr3_nt: TGTGCCAGCAGCTTAGGAGGAGGTTCGAACGAGCAGTACTTC
cdr3_aa: CASSLGGGSNEQYF

v_call: TRBV4-1
clone_size: .
d_call: .
j_call: TRBJ2-1
cdr3_nt: TGCGCCAGCAGCGGCCGACCAGGTAGTGAGCAGTTCTTC
cdr3_aa: CASSGRPGSEQFF

v_call: TRBV7-2
clone_size: .
d_call: .
j_call: TRBJ2-1
cdr3_nt: TGTGCCAGCAGCTGGACCGCAGGGGGGTCCTACAATGAGCAGTTCTTC
cdr3_aa: CASSWTAGGSYNEQFF

v_call: TRBV7-6
clone_size: .
d_call: TRBD2
j_call: TRBJ2-2
cdr3_nt: TGTGCCAGCAGTCCCCTAGCGGGTAACACCGGGGAGCTGTTTTTT
cdr3_aa: CASSPLAGNTGELFF

v_call: TRBV21-1
clone_size: .
d_call: .
j_call: TRBJ2-7
cdr3_nt: TGTGCCAGCAGCCCTAAGGGGGCCCTTATCCCATACGAGCAGTACTTC
cdr3_aa: CASSPKGALIPYEQYF

v_call: TRBV28
clone_size: .
d_call: .
j_call: TRBJ1-2
cdr3_nt: TGTGCCAGCAGCCAGACAGGCCCACATAGCGGCTACACCTTC
cdr3_aa: CASSQTGPHSGYTF

v_call: TRBV11-2
clone_size: .
d_call: TRBD2
j_call: TRBJ2-1
cdr3_nt: TGTGCCAGCAGCTTTCCATGGGGTGCTAGCGGGGTCAATGAGCAGTTCTTC
cdr3_aa: CASSFPWGASGVNEQFF

v_call: TRBV2
clone_size: .
d_call: .
j_call: TRBJ1-4
cdr3_nt: TGTGCCAGCATCCCCCAGGGCCCTGAAAAACTGTTTTTT
cdr3_aa: CASIPQGPEKLFF

v_call: TRBV4-3
clone_size: .
d_call: .
j_call: TRBJ2-3
cdr3_nt: TGCGCCAGCAGCCCTGGGCCCCCCACAGATACGCAGTATTTT
cdr3_aa: CASSPGPPTDTQYF

v_call: TRBV10-3
clone_size: .
d_call: .
j_call: TRBJ2-5
cdr3_nt: TGTGCCATCAGTGAGCGGGAATTCCAAGAGACCCAGTACTTC
cdr3_aa: CAISEREFQETQYF

v_call: TRBV28
clone_size: .
d_call: TRBD2
j_call: TRBJ2-4
cdr3_nt: TGTGCCAGCAGACTGGGGGGGGGTCGGTGGACTCAAAACATTCAGTACTTC
cdr3_aa: CASRLGGGRWTQNIQYF